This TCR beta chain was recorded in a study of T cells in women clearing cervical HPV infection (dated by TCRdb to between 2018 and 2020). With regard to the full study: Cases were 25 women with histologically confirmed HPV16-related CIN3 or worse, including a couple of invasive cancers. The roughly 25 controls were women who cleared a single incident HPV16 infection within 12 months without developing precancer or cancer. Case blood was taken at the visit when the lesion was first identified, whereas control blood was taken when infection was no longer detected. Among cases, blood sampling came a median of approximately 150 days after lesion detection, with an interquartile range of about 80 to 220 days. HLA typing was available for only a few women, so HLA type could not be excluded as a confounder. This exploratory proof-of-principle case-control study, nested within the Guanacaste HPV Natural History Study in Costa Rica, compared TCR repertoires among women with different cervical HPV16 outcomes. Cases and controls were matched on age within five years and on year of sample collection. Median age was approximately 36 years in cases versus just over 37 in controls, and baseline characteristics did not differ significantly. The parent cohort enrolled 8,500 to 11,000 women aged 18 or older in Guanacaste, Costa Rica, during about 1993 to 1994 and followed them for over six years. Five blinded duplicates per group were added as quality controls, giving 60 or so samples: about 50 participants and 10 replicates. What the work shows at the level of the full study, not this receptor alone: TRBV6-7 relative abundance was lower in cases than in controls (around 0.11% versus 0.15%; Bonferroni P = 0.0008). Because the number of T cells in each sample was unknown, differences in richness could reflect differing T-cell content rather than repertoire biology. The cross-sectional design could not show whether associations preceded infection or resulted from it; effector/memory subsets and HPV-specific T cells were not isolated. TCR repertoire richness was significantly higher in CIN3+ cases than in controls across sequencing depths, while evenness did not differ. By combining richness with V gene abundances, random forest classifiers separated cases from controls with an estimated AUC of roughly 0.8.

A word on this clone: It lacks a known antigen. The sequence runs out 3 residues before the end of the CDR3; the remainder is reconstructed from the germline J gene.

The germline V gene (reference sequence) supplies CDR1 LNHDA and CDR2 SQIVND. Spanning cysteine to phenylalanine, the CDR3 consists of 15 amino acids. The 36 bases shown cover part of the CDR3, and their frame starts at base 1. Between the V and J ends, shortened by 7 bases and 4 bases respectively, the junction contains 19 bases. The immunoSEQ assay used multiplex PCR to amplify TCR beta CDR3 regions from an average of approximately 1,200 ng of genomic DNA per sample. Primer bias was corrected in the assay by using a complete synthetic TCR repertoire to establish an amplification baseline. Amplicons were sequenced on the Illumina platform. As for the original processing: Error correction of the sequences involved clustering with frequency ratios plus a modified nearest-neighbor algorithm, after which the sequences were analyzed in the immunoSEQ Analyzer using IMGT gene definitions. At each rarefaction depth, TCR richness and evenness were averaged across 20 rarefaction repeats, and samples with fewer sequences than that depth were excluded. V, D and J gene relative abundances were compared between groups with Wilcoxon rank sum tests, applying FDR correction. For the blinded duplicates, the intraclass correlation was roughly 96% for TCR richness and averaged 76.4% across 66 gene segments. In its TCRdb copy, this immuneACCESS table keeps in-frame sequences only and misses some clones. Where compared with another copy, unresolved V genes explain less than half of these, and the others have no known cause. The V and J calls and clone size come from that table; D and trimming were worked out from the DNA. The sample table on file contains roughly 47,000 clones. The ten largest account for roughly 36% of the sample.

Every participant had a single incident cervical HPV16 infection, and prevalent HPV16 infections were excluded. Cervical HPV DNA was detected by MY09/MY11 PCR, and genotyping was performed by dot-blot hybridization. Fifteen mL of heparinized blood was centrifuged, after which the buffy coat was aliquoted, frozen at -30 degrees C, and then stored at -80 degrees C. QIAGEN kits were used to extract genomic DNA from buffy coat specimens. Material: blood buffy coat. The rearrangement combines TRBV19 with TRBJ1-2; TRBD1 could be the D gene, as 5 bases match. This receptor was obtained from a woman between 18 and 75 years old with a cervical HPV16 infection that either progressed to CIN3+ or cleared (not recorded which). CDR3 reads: CASTSPMGLIYGYTF. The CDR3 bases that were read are TGTGCCAGTACCTCCCCCATGGGGCTGATCTATGGC.